This is a list of T cell receptor beta chains from one sample in a study of pediatric ulcerative colitis. Sequencing was performed with immunoSEQ multiplex PCR; in TCRdb, only in-frame clones are kept and a portion is missing. The sample gives approximately 38,000 clones, 75% of which show up once; around 9.2% is in the top ten. Sequencing was done on a sample of gut tissue. These receptors were obtained from a boy between 10 and 17 years old with severe ulcerative colitis. The CDR3 runs from the conserved cysteine through the conserved F or W. D genes are given only for firm matches. Clone size is stated in some rows and not others, as once, few, many or a class when expanded.

DNA | CDR3 | V | D | J | size
TGTGCCAGCGTCGGATCCAATCAGCCCCAGCATTTT | CASVGSNQPQHF | TRBV5-4 | . | TRBJ1-5 | .
TGTGCCAGCAGCTTTTTAACAGATACGCAGTATTTT | CASSFLTDTQYF | TRBV5-6 | . | TRBJ2-3 | .
TGCGCCAGCAGCTTGGAGAGTGATACGCAGTATTTT | CASSLESDTQYF | TRBV5-1 | . | TRBJ2-3 | .
TGTGCCAGCAGTTCTGGGACGTCCTATGGCTACACCTTC | CASSSGTSYGYTF | TRBV28 | . | TRBJ1-2 | .
TGTGCCAGCATGGGACTTGCGATTACCGGAGGCTACACCTTC | CASMGLAITGGYTF | TRBV28 | . | TRBJ1-2 | few
TGTGCCAGCACCCTAGCAGGGTCCCGGAGGGTCAATGAGCAGTTCTTC | CASTLAGSRRVNEQFF | TRBV9 | . | TRBJ2-1 | .
TGTGCCAGTAGTATACAGGAGGGGACTGAAGCTTTCTTT | CASSIQEGTEAFF | TRBV19 | . | TRBJ1-1 | .
TGTGCCAGCTGGAGGGGGGGCTTCACCGGGGAGCTGTTTTTT | CASWRGGFTGELFF | TRBV19 | . | TRBJ2-2 | .
TGTGCCAGCAGCCCCTATGGCTACGAGCAGTACTTC | CASSPYGYEQYF | TRBV7-9 | . | TRBJ2-7 | once
TGTGCCAGCAGCTTAGCGTCAGCGGGGGGGCGCGAGCAGTACTTC | CASSLASAGGREQYF | TRBV7-6 | TRBD2 | TRBJ2-7 | .
TGTGCCAGCAGTGAAATGCGACTCAACACCGGGGAGCTGTTTTTT | CASSEMRLNTGELFF | TRBV6-1 | . | TRBJ2-2 | .
TGTGCCCCAGGGGGCCGGACTTCATACGAGCAGTACTTC | CAPGGRTSYEQYF | TRBV6-4 | TRBD1 | TRBJ2-7 | .
TGCGCCAGCAGCGCCGGGACAGAGTACTACAATGAGCAGTTCTTC | CASSAGTEYYNEQFF | TRBV4-1 | TRBD1 | TRBJ2-1 | .
TGTGCCAGCAGCTATTTTCTGGGTTGGCCCCAGCATTTT | CASSYFLGWPQHF | TRBV7-6 | . | TRBJ1-5 | .
TGTGCCAGCAGCTTGCCCGGAGATACGCAGTATTTT | CASSLPGDTQYF | TRBV7-8 | . | TRBJ2-3 | .
TGTGCCAGCAGCTTAGTTTTGGACACCAACTATGGCTACACCTTC | CASSLVLDTNYGYTF | TRBV7-2 | . | TRBJ1-2 | .
TGTGCCAGCAGTGAAGCTTACAGGGGTGGAAACACCATATATTTT | CASSEAYRGGNTIYF | TRBV6-4 | TRBD1 | TRBJ1-3 | .
TGTGCCATCAGTGGAACACAGGGGATAGACACTGAAGCTTTCTTT | CAISGTQGIDTEAFF | TRBV10-3 | TRBD1 | TRBJ1-1 | .
TGTGCCAGCAGTTACGTGCTAAACACTGAAGCTTTCTTT | CASSYVLNTEAFF | TRBV6-5 | . | TRBJ1-1 | .
TGTGCCAGCAGCGTAGAAGGGACAACGAACACCGGGGAGCTGTTTTTT | CASSVEGTTNTGELFF | TRBV9 | . | TRBJ2-2 | medium-sized
TGTGCCAGCAGCAAAGCGCGTGGGTTCCGGGACAGGGATGGCGATGAGCAGTTCTTC | CASSKARGFRDRDGDEQFF | TRBV21-1 | . | TRBJ2-1 | .
TGTGCCAGTAGTATTAGTCTAGCTTCAGAGACCCAGTACTTC | CASSISLASETQYF | TRBV19 | . | TRBJ2-5 | .
TGTGCCAGCAGCCGCGCTACGATATTAAATGGGGGTTTCGTCTACGAGCAGTACTTC | CASSRATILNGGFVYEQYF | TRBV7-8 | . | TRBJ2-7 | .
TGTGCCAGCAACAACATTGATCAGCCCCAGCATTTT | CASNNIDQPQHF | TRBV28 | . | TRBJ1-5 | few
TGTGCCAGTAGTATATCCAGGGGAAACAATGAGCAGTTCTTC | CASSISRGNNEQFF | TRBV19 | . | TRBJ2-1 | .
TGTGCCAGCAGTGAACATCCTAACAGGGCCGGGGCGAACACTGAAGCTTTCTTT | CASSEHPNRAGANTEAFF | TRBV6-1 | . | TRBJ1-1 | .
TGTGCCAGCAGTTTAAACCTCCCAGACACTAACTATGGCTACACCTTC | CASSLNLPDTNYGYTF | TRBV28 | . | TRBJ1-2 | .
TGTGCCAGCAGAAGTTTTTCCCGGGACAGCATACCGACCGGGGAGCTGTTTTTT | CASRSFSRDSIPTGELFF | TRBV25-1 | TRBD1 | TRBJ2-2 | .
TGTGCCAGCAGTTCCTGGGCTCACGAGCAGTACTTC | CASSSWAHEQYF | TRBV6-5 | . | TRBJ2-7 | .
TGCGCCAGCAGCCAAGTTCGTGGAGGGGGTCGATCATCCGAGCAGTACTTC | CASSQVRGGGRSSEQYF | TRBV4-1 | . | TRBJ2-7 | .
TGTGCCAGCAGTTTCGAGGACAGACCCTACGAGCAGTACTTC | CASSFEDRPYEQYF | TRBV28 | . | TRBJ2-7 | .